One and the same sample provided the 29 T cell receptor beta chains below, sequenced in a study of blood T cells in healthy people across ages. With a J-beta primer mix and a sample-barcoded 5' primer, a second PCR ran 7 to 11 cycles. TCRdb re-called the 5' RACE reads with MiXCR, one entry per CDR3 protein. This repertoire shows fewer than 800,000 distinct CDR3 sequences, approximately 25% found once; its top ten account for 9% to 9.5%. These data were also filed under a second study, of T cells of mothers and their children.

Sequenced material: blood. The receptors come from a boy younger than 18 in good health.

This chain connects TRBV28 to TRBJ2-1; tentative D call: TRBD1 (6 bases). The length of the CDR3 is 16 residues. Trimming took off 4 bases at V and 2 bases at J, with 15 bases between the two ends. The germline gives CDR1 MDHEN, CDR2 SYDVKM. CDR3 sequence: CASSWVQGLAYNEQFF. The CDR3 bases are TGTGCCAGCAGTTGGGTACAGGGTCTTGCCTACAATGAGCAGTTCTTC.

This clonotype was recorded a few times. CDR3 residues: CSATGGEVTNEKLFF. CDR3 DNA: TGCAGTGCTACTGGGGGCGAGGTAACTAATGAAAAACTGTTTTTT. The J gene is TRBJ1-4, the V gene TRBV20-1, with a possible D match to TRBD1 (6 bases). V was shortened by 4 bases and J by 1 base, with 13 bases between the two germline ends. The germline gives CDR1 DFQATT, CDR2 SNEGSKA (reference sequence). The CDR3 has 15 residues.

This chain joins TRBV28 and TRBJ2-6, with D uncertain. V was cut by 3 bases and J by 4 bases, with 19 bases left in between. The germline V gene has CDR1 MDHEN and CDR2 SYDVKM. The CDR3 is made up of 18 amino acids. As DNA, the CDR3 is TGTGCCAGCAGTTTTACCCAAGGACGGATGTGGGGGGCCAACGTCCTGACTTTC. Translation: CASSFTQGRMWGANVLTF. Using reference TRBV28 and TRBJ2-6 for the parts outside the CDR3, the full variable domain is DVKVTQSSRYLVKRTGEKVFLECVQDMDHENMFWYRQDPGLGLRLIYFSYDVKMKEKGDIPEGYSVSREKKERFSLILESASTNQTSMYLCASSFTQGRMWGANVLTFGAGSRLTVL.

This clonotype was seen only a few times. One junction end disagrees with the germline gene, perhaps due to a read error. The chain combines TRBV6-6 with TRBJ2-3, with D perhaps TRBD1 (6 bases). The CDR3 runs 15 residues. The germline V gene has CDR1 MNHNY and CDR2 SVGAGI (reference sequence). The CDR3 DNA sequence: TGTGCCAGCAGTTACCCGCACAGGGAAGCAGAGACCCAGTACTTT. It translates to CASSYPHREAETQYF.

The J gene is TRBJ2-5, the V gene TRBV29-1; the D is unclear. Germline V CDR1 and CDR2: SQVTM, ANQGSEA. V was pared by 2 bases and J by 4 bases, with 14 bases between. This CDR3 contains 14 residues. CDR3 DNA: TGCAGCGTTGAACTCCTCGAGAGGACAGAGACCCAGTACTTC. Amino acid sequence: CSVELLERTETQYF.

The CDR3 protein is CASSLVAIAYNEQFF. CDR3 nucleotides: TGTGCCAGCAGCTTGGTGGCGATCGCCTACAATGAGCAGTTCTTC. The chain combines TRBV7-9 with TRBJ2-1; D is ambiguous. V was trimmed by 3 bases and J by 2 bases, leaving 11 bases between them. Germline V gene sequence: CDR1 SEHNR, CDR2 FQNEAQ (reference sequence). CDR3 length: 15 residues.

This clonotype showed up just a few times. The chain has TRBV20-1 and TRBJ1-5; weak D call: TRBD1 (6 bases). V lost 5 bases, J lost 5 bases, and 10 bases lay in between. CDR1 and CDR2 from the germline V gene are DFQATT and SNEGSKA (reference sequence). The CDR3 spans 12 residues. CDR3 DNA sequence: TGCAGTGCTGGGGGCCTGGATCAGCCCCAGCATTTT. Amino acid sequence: CSAGGLDQPQHF.

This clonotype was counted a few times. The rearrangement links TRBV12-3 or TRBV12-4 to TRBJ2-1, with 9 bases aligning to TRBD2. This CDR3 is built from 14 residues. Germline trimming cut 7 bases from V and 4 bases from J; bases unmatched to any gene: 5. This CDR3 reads CASTILAGYNEQFF. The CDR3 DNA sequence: TGTGCCAGCACCATACTAGCGGGTTACAATGAGCAGTTCTTC.

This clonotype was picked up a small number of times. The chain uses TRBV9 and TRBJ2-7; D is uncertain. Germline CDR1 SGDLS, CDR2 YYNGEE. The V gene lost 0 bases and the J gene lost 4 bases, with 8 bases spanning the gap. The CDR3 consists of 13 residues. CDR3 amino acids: CASSVATGYEQYF. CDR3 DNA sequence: TGTGCCAGCAGCGTAGCTACGGGTTACGAGCAGTACTTC.

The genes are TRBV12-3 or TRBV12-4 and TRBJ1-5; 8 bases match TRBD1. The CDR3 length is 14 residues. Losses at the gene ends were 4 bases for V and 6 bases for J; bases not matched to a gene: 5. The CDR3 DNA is TGTGCCAGCAGTTCGACAGGGGTTAGTCAGCCCCAGCATTTT. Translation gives CASSSTGVSQPQHF.

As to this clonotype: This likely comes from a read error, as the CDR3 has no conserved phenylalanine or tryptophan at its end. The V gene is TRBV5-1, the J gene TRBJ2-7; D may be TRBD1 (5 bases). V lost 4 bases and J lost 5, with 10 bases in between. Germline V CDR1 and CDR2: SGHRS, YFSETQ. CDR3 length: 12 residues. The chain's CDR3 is CASSPQGDEQYL. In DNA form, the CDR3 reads TGCGCCAGCAGCCCCCAGGGTGACGAGCAGTACCTC.

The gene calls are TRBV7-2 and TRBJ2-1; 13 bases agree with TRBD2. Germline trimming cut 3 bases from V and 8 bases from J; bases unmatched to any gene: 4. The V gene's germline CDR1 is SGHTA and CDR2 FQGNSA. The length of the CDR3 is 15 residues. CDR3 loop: CASSFELAGGYEQFF. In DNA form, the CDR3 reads TGTGCCAGCAGCTTTGAACTAGCGGGAGGGTATGAGCAGTTCTTC.

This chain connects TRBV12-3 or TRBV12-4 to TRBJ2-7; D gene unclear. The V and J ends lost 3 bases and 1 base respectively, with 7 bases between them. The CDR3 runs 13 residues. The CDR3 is CASSFNPSYEQYF. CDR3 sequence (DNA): TGTGCCAGCAGTTTCAACCCTTCCTACGAGCAGTACTTC.

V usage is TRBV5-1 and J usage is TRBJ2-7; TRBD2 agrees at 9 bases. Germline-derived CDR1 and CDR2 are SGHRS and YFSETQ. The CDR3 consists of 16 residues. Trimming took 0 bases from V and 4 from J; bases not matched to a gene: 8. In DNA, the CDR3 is TGCGCCAGCAGCTTGGATGCTAGCGGGACCCGATACGAGCAGTACTTC. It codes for CASSLDASGTRYEQYF.

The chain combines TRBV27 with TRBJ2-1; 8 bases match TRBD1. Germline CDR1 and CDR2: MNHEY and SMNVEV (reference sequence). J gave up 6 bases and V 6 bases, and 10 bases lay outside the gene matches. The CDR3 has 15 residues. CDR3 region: CASSEGTGEPNEQFF. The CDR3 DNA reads TGTGCCAGCAGCGAGGGGACAGGTGAGCCCAATGAGCAGTTCTTC.

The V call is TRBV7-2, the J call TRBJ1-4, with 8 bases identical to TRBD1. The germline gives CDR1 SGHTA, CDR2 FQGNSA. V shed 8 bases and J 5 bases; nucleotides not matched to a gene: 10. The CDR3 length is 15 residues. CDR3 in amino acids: CASSPGQGINEKLFF. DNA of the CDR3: TGTGCCAGCTCACCCGGACAGGGAATAAATGAAAAACTGTTTTTT.

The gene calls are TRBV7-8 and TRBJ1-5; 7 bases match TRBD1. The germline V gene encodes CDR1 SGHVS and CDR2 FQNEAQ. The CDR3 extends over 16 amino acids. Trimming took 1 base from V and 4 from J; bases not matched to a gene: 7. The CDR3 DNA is TGTGCCAGCAGCTTAGACAGGGACAGCTTTAATCAGCCCCAGCATTTT. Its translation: CASSLDRDSFNQPQHF.

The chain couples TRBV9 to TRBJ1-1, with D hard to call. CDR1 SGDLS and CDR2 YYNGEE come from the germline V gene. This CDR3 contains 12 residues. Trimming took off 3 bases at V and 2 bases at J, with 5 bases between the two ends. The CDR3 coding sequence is TGTGCCAGCAGCGCCCTTAACACTGAAGCTTTCTTT. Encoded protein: CASSALNTEAFF.

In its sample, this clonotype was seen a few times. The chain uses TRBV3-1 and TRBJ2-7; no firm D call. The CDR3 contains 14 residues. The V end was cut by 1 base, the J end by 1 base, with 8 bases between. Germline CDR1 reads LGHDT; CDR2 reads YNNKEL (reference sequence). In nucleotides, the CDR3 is TGTGCCAGCAGCCAAGTCGGGCATTCCTACGAGCAGTACTTC. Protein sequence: CASSQVGHSYEQYF.

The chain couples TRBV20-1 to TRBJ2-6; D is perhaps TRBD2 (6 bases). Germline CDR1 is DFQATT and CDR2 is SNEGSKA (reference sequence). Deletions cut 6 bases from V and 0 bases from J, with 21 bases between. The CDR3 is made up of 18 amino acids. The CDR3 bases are TGCAGTGCAAAAATGGTGGGCGGGGTCCTCTCTGGGGCCAACGTCCTGACTTTC. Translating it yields CSAKMVGGVLSGANVLTF.

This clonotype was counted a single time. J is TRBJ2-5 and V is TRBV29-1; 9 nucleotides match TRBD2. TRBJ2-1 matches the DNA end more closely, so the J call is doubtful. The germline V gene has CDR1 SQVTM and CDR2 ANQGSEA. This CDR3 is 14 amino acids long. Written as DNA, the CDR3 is TGCAGCGTGTCGGCGGGAGGGCCGGGCAATGAGCAGTTCTTC. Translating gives CSVSAGGPGNEQFF.

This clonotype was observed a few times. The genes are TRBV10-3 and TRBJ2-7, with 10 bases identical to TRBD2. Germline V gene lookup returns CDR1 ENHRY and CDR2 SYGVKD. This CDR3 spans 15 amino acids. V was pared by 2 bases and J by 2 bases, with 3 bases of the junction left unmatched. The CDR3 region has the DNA TGTGCCATCAGTGAGACTAGCGGGGCCCCCTACGAGCAGTACTTC. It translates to CAISETSGAPYEQYF.

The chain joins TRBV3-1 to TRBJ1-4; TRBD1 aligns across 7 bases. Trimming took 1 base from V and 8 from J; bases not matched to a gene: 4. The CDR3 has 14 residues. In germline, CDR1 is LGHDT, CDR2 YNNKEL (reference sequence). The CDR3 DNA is TGTGCCAGCAGCCAAGGACAGGGCGAGGAAAAACTGTTTTTT. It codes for CASSQGQGEEKLFF.

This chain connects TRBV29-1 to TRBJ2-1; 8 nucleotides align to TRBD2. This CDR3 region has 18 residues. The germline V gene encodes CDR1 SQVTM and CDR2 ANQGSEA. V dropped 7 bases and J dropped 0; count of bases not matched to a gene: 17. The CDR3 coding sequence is TGCAGCGCCCCCCCCTCCCGCCTAGGACTAGCCTCCTACAATGAGCAGTTCTTC. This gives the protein CSAPPSRLGLASYNEQFF.

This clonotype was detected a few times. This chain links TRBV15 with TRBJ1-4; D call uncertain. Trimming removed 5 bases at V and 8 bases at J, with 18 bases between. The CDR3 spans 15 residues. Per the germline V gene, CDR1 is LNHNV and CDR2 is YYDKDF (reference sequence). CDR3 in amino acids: CATSHGPTVYEKLFF. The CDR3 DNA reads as TGTGCCACCAGCCACGGGCCCACGGTTTACGAAAAACTGTTTTTT.

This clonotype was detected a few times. CDR3 DNA sequence: TGTGCCAGCACTGGGACTATTAGGTACCAAGAGACCCAGTACTTC. Translation gives CASTGTIRYQETQYF. The chain uses TRBV6-2 or TRBV6-3 and TRBJ2-5; 7 nucleotides line up with TRBD2. Germline V gives CDR1 MNHEY, CDR2 SVGEGT. The CDR3 runs to 15 residues. J lost 0 bases, V lost 7 bases, and 8 bases had no gene match.

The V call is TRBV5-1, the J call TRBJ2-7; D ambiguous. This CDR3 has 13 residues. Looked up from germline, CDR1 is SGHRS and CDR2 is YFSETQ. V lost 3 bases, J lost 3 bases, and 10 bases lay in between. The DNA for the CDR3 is TGCGCCAGCAGCTCCCCCGATGGCTACGAGCAGTACTTC. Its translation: CASSSPDGYEQYF. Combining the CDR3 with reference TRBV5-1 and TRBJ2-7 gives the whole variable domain KAGVTQTPRYLIKTRGQQVTLSCSPISGHRSVSWYQQTPGQGLQFLFEYFSETQRNKGNFPGRFSGRQFSNSRSEMNVSTLELGDSALYLCASSSPDGYEQYFGPGTRLTVT.

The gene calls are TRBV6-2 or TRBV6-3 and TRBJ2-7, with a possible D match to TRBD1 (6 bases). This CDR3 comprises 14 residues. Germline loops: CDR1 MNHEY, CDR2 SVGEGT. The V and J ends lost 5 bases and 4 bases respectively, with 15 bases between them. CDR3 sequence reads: CASSPQGLGYEQYF. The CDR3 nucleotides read TGTGCCAGCAGTCCACAGGGCCTCGGGTACGAGCAGTACTTC.

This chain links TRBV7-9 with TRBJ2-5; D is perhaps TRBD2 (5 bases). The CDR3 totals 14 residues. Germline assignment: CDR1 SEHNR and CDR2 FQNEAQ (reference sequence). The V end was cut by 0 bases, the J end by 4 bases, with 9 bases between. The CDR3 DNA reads TGTGCCAGCAGCTTAGCGGAGGCGGGAGAGACCCAGTACTTC. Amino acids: CASSLAEAGETQYF. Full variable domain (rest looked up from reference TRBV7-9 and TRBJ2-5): DTGVSQNPRHKITKRGQNVTFRCDPISEHNRLYWYRQTLGQGPEFLTYFQNEAQLEKSRLLSDRFSAERPKGSFSTLEIQRTEQGDSAMYLCASSLAEAGETQYFGPGTRLLVL.